This T cell receptor beta chain emerged from a study of blood T cell repertoires in COVID-19. Turning to the study itself: From T cells, B-cell-depleted T cells, or PBMCs came the material, which was cDNA or gDNA.

CDR3 length equals 17 residues. Germline CDR1 reads KGHSH; CDR2 reads LQKENI. Unmatched junction bases numbered 5, after V lost 0 bases and J lost 1 base. Authors' methods: Cell counts per sample came from amplifying reference gene primers. TCRdb keeps only in-frame clones here, not all; method: immunoSEQ multiplex PCR. The V and J calls and clone size come from that table; D and trimming were worked out from the DNA. The sample includes approximately 350,000 clones, 85% to 90% seen only once; the top ten take about 6%. What was sequenced was peripheral blood. The source is a woman aged 50 to 60 with COVID-19, enrolled during active disease. The chain recombines TRBV18 with TRBJ1-4; 7 bases agree with TRBD1. The CDR3 bases are TGTGCCAGCTCACCACCTGACAGGGCGGTAACTAATGAAAAACTGTTTTTT. This sequence encodes CASSPPDRAVTNEKLFF.